A selection of T cell receptor beta chains follows, all from one sample in a study of T-cell memory formation after mild COVID-19. One entry per CDR3 protein results from TCRdb running MiXCR on the 5' RACE reads. The table shows hundreds of thousands of distinct CDR3 sequences, with about 20% occurring only once. Sequenced material: PBMCs or a T cell subset sorted from them (not recorded which). The receptors derive from a man younger than 35 who had mild COVID-19 (a few samples of this study predate the infection). Cell type and time point are not known. The conserved cysteine and the conserved F or W are not part of the CDR3 here.

J	V	CDR3
TRBJ2-7	TRBV19	ASSTFQGVYGEQY
TRBJ2-5	TRBV21-1	ASSSVGQGGETQY
TRBJ2-7	TRBV4-3	ASSPQGAGGYSYEQY
TRBJ2-5	TRBV24-1	ATSDLEAETQY
TRBJ2-3	TRBV27	ASSLPAGGRGTDTQY
TRBJ1-1	TRBV18	ASSQQGMNTEAF
TRBJ2-5	TRBV7-9	ASKNGGTEETQY
TRBJ2-2	TRBV5-4	ASSPGVLRGTGELF
TRBJ2-1	TRBV3-1	ASSQEGTSEYNEQF
TRBJ1-2	TRBV7-2	ASSIDTGGAGGYT
TRBJ2-1	TRBV7-2	ASSLVAGGYGEQF
TRBJ1-1	TRBV29-1	SVDRGTEAF
TRBJ2-2	TRBV4-1	ASSQEGDRGLTGELF
TRBJ1-2	TRBV14	ASSRGGRDGYT
TRBJ2-1	TRBV12-3/TRBV12-4	ASTRQGAQNEQF
TRBJ2-1	TRBV7-9	ASRSLAGRIGDEQF
TRBJ1-5	TRBV24-1	ATSDSGRRAIDQPQH
TRBJ2-1	TRBV7-8	ASSLEFRGEQF
TRBJ2-3	TRBV4-1	ASSHGLQPDTQY
TRBJ2-5	TRBV7-8	ASSLPHQTRVWETQY
TRBJ1-2	TRBV5-1	ASSLDRAPTNYGYT
TRBJ2-5	TRBV5-1	ASSDSHETQY
TRBJ2-5	TRBV20-1	SAKGRQLQETQY
TRBJ2-7	TRBV10-3	AISVTSGAVEQY
TRBJ2-1	TRBV28	ATHVLSSWEQF
TRBJ2-1	TRBV5-1	ASSPGTSANEQF
TRBJ2-2	TRBV2	ASNRQDPTGELF
TRBJ2-3	TRBV4-3	ASSQGGTSGTDTQY
TRBJ1-4	TRBV20-1	SARGGLEEKLF